This TCR beta chain comes out of a study of T-cell memory formation after mild COVID-19. Study-wide context: The two donors had largely donor-specific TCR clusters. Broader study findings: Clones that contracted from day 15 to 85 were balanced CD4/CD8, while later expanders leaned CD4+. CD4+ contracting clones were found mainly in CM and EM, and CD8+ ones in EMRA.

Germline CDR1 and CDR2: LGHNA and YNFKEQ. V shed 3 bases, J shed 0 bases, and the junction held 11 bases outside the gene matches. The CDR3 length is 18 residues. Employing constant-segment primers, 5'RACE generated TCR alpha and TCR beta cDNA libraries bearing sample barcodes and UMIs. TCRdb reanalysed the 5' RACE reads using MiXCR and keeps one entry per CDR3 protein. This table has approximately 110,000 distinct CDR3 sequences, about 20% appearing once. The sample holds a few counts of this clonotype. Its target is unknown. The origin of this receptor is a man between 18 and 29 years old who had mild COVID-19 (a few samples of this study predate the infection). Cell type and time point are not known. Sequencing was carried out using PBMCs or a T cell subset sorted from them (not recorded which). This chain uses TRBV4-2 with TRBJ2-3; 8 nucleotides match TRBD2. Written as DNA, the CDR3 is TGTGCCAGCAGCCACCCCCCCTACGGGGGGGAAAGCACAGATACGCAGTATTTT. Protein sequence: CASSHPPYGGESTDTQYF.